The rows below give T cell receptor beta chains drawn from one sample of a study of T cell responses to AZD1222 COVID-19 vaccine. Sequencing was performed with immunoSEQ multiplex PCR; in TCRdb, only in-frame clones are kept and a portion is missing. The sample records 14,000 or so clones, around 80% being singletons. Sample: peripheral blood, taken 28 days after the second AZD1222 dose. The origin of the receptors is an adult who received the AZD1222 COVID-19 vaccine. Each CDR3 is given with its conserved first and last residue. D genes are given only for firm matches. Some rows mark clone size as missing; the rest say once, few, many or name a class of expanded clone.

- TRBJ1-2 - TRBV28 CASSSPRGARGYTF TGTGCCAGCAGTTCCCCTCGGGGGGCGAGAGGCTACACCTTC
- TRBJ1-3 - TRBV30 CAWKKEEGAGNTIYF TGTGCCTGGAAAAAAGAGGAGGGGGCTGGAAACACCATATATTTT
- TRBJ1-1 few TRBV12-3/TRBV12-4 CASRQWGRGEAFF TGTGCCAGCAGACAATGGGGCAGGGGTGAAGCTTTCTTT
- TRBJ1-2 once TRBV4-2 CASSQGQSYGYTF TGTGCCAGCAGCCAAGGACAGTCCTATGGCTACACCTTC
- TRBJ1-6 - TRBV28 CATRRGPNSPLHF TGTGCCACAAGAAGGGGACCCAATTCACCCCTCCACTTT
- TRBJ1-5 few TRBV6-6 CASSSPRMRSNQPQHF TGTGCCAGCAGCTCGCCCAGGATGAGGAGCAATCAGCCCCAGCATTTT
TRBD1 TRBJ1-5 - TRBV6-5 CASSSRQGHGQPQHF TGTGCCAGCAGTTCCCGACAGGGCCATGGTCAGCCCCAGCATTTT
- TRBJ2-2 - TRBV18 CASSPLDTLNTGELFF TGTGCCAGCTCACCACTAGACACCTTGAACACCGGGGAGCTGTTTTTT
- TRBJ2-5 few TRBV7-2 CASSLGGLQETQYF TGTGCCAGCAGCTTAGGGGGCCTCCAAGAGACCCAGTACTTC
- TRBJ1-4 - TRBV5-5 CASSLNEKLFF TGTGCCAGCAGCTTAAATGAAAAACTGTTTTTT
- TRBJ2-4 - TRBV6-5 CASSYSGRGKNIQYF TGTGCCAGCAGTTACTCAGGCAGGGGCAAAAACATTCAGTACTTC
- TRBJ1-2 once TRBV7-9 CASSQDGFRYYGYTF TGTGCCAGCAGCCAGGACGGGTTCAGGTACTATGGCTACACCTTC
- TRBJ2-7 - TRBV28 CASSLEFGEQYF TGTGCCAGCAGTCTTGAGTTTGGCGAGCAGTACTTC